The 14 T cell receptor beta chains in this list originate from one sample, sequenced in a study of T cells in Graves' hyperthyroidism and ophthalmopathy. RNA transcripts gave rise to amplified TCR beta CDR3 regions. The HTBI primer set was used in a first-round RT-PCR of the TCR CDR3. From the multiplex PCR reads, TCRdb called clonotypes with MiXCR, one entry per CDR3 protein. The table shows 370,000 or so distinct CDR3 sequences, with about a sixth occurring only once. Sequenced: blood. Receptors were obtained from a woman younger than 35 with Graves' hyperthyroidism that later progressed to Graves' ophthalmopathy.

V is TRBV15 and J is TRBJ1-1, with D perhaps TRBD1 (6 bases). The CDR3 contains 16 residues. Trimming left V 1 base short and J 5 bases short, with 17 bases between. The germline V gene encodes CDR1 LNHNV and CDR2 YYDKDF (reference sequence). The CDR3 here is CATSRGGKGGGTEAFF. The CDR3 bases are TGTGCCACCAGCAGAGGAGGAAAAGGGGGTGGAACTGAAGCTTTCTTT.

The sample holds many counts of this clonotype. The rearrangement uses TRBV5-1 and TRBJ2-7; 7 bases line up with TRBD2. The CDR3 has 15 residues. The junction had 4 bases not matched to a gene; V was cut back by 1 base and J by 0 bases. Germline V gene sequence: CDR1 SGHRS, CDR2 YFSETQ. The CDR3 DNA is TGCGCCAGCAGCTTGAGCCTAGCGGTCTCCTACGAGCAGTACTTC. This translates into CASSLSLAVSYEQYF.

This clonotype has at least ten counts. The chain has TRBV20-1 and TRBJ1-1; a weak D match, TRBD1 (6 bases). There are 15 residues in the CDR3. V lost 3 bases to trimming and J lost 0 bases, with 14 bases between them. The germline V gene has CDR1 DFQATT and CDR2 SNEGSKA (reference sequence). CDR3 loop: CSASLPGQLNTEAFF. CDR3 DNA sequence: TGCAGTGCTAGTCTGCCTGGACAGCTGAACACTGAAGCTTTCTTT.

This clonotype has at least ten counts. The genes are TRBV11-3 and TRBJ2-1; 11 bases fit TRBD2. CDR3 length: 15 amino acids. V lost 5 bases to trimming and J lost 4 bases; unmatched junction nucleotides: 4. Per germline, CDR1 SGHNT and CDR2 YENEEA. CDR3 region: CASSAGLAAYNEQFF. The CDR3 DNA sequence: TGTGCCAGCAGCGCGGGACTAGCGGCATACAATGAGCAGTTCTTC.

There are many counts of this clonotype. The V and J genes are TRBV11-2 and TRBJ1-2, with TRBD1 matching over 7 bases. Germline assignment: CDR1 SGHAT and CDR2 FQNNGV. CDR3 length: 15 amino acids. Trimming cost V 5 bases and J 4 bases; bases outside gene matches: 10. The CDR3 is CASSQLQGSAYGYTF. The CDR3 DNA follows: TGTGCCAGCAGCCAACTACAGGGGTCGGCCTATGGCTACACCTTC.

This clonotype has at least ten counts. This chain connects TRBV29-1 to TRBJ2-7; a possible D gene is TRBD2 (6 bases). V lost 6 bases and J 7 bases, leaving 19 bases between the germline ends. CDR1 and CDR2 (germline): SQVTM, ANQGSEA. CDR3 length equals 13 residues. This chain's CDR3 is CSVSGQGLEEQYF. The CDR3 DNA reads TGCAGCGTCTCTGGGCAGGGACTGGAGGAGCAGTACTTC.

This clonotype was recorded at least ten times. The chain couples TRBV28 to TRBJ1-5; the D is unclear. Trimming removed 7 bases from V and 2 bases from J, with 9 bases in between. CDR1 is MDHEN, CDR2 SYDVKM, per germline. CDR3 length: 13 amino acids. CDR3: CASMVRGNQPQHF. CDR3 nucleotide sequence: TGTGCCAGCATGGTCCGGGGCAATCAGCCCCAGCATTTT.

This clonotype has ten or more counts. The chain couples TRBV7-8 to TRBJ1-6; TRBD1 matches 9 bases. This CDR3 is built from 14 residues. Trimming at V came to 5 bases and at J to 7 bases, leaving 3 bases not matched to a gene. The germline CDR1 and CDR2 sequences are SGHVS and FQNEAQ. CDR3 residues: CASSPTGGNSPLHF. CDR3 DNA: TGTGCCAGCAGCCCGACAGGGGGGAATTCACCCCTCCACTTT.

V is TRBV11-2 and J is TRBJ2-2, with 12 bases lining up with TRBD1. The germline V gene encodes CDR1 SGHAT and CDR2 FQNNGV. V shed 4 bases and J 5 bases; nucleotides not matched to a gene: 5. This CDR3 is 16 amino acids long. This chain's CDR3 is CASSSGTGGWTGELFF. For the CDR3, the DNA is TGTGCCAGCAGCTCCGGGACAGGGGGCTGGACCGGGGAGCTGTTTTTT.

This clonotype was seen many times. The rearrangement links TRBV5-1 to TRBJ2-7, with D tentatively TRBD1 (5 bases). V shed 0 bases and J shed 2 bases, with 12 bases lying between them. This CDR3 region has 15 residues. CDR1 and CDR2 from the germline V gene are SGHRS and YFSETQ. The CDR3 region has the DNA TGCGCCAGCAGCTTGGTGTCCAGGGCCACCTACGAGCAGTACTTC. Its translation is CASSLVSRATYEQYF.

Points on this clonotype: The junction differs from germline at one of its ends, possibly a read error. The chain uses TRBV10-3 and TRBJ2-1; D is ambiguous. Germline V gene lookup returns CDR1 ENHRY and CDR2 SYGVKD. This CDR3 spans 13 amino acids. The CDR3, as DNA: TGTACCATCAGTGACAACCGCTACAATGAGCAGTTCTTC. This sequence encodes CTISDNRYNEQFF.

The table lists this clonotype with a count of one. This sequence may be a read error, since a much larger clone differs from it by one base. This chain connects TRBV4-2 to TRBJ2-7, with 8 bases matching TRBD1. Germline V gene data show CDR1 as LGHNA and CDR2 as YNFKEQ. The CDR3 contains 15 residues. CDR3 in DNA: TGTGCCAGCAGCCGGACCGGGACAGGCGGGTACGAGCGGTACTTC. This sequence encodes CASSRTGTGGYERYF.

A word on this clonotype: It may be a read error: a sequence one base away is much more abundant. The rearrangement joins TRBV20-1 to TRBJ2-7, with D perhaps TRBD2 (6 bases). The CDR3 is made up of 16 amino acids. CDR1 and CDR2 (germline): DFQATT, SNEGSKA (reference sequence). CDR3 nucleotide sequence: TGCAGTGCGGAATCCTTAGCGGTTCTCATGAGTGACGAGCTGTACTTC. This encodes CSAESLAVLMSDELYF.

The genes are TRBV11-2 and TRBJ2-7; TRBD2 matches at 10 bases. CDR1 SGHAT and CDR2 FQNNGV come from the germline V gene. The V segment lost 5 bases and the J segment 3 bases; nucleotides outside the gene matches: 4. This CDR3 comprises 14 residues. CDR3 in amino acids: CASSLLAGRYEQYF. CDR3 nucleotide sequence: TGTGCCAGCAGCCTACTAGCGGGGCGCTACGAGCAGTACTTC.